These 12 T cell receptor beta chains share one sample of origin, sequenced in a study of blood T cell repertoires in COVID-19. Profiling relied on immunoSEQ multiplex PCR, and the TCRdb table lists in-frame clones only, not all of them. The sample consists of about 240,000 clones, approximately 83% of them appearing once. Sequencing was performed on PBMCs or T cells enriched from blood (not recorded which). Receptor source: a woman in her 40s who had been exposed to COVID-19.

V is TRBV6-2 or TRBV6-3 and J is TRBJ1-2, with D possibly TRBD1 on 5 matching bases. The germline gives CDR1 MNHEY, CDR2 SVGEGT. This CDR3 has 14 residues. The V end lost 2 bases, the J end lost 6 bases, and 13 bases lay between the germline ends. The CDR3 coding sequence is TGTGCCAGCAGTTACCCGTGGGGCGGGAATGGCTACACCTTC. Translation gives CASSYPWGGNGYTF.

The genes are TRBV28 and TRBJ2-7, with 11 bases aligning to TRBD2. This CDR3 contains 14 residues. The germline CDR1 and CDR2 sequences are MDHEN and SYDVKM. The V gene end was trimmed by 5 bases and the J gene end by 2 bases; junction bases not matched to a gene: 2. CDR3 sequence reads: CASSASGGTYEQYF. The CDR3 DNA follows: TGTGCCAGCAGTGCTAGCGGGGGGACCTACGAGCAGTACTTC. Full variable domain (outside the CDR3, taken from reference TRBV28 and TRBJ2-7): DVKVTQSSRYLVKRTGEKVFLECVQDMDHENMFWYRQDPGLGLRLIYFSYDVKMKEKGDIPEGYSVSREKKERFSLILESASTNQTSMYLCASSASGGTYEQYFGPGTRLTVT.

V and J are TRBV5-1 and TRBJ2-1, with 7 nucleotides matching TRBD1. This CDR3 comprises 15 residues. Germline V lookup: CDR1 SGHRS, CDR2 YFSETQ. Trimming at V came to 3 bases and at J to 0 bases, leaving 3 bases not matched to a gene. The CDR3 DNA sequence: TGCGCCAGCAGCTGGGGACAGAACTCCTACAATGAGCAGTTCTTC. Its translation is CASSWGQNSYNEQFF.

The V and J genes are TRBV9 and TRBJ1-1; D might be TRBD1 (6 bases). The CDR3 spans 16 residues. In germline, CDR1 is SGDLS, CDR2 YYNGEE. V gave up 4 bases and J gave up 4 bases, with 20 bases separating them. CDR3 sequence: CASSPSFQGLGTEAFF. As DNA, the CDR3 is TGTGCCAGCAGCCCAAGCTTTCAGGGGCTGGGCACTGAAGCTTTCTTT.

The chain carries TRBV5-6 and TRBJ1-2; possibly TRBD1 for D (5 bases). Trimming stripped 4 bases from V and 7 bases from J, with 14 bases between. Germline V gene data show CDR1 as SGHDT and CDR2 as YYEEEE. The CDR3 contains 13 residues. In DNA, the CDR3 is TGTGCCAGCAGCGTAGGGACGGGAGGTGGCTACACCTTC. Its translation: CASSVGTGGGYTF.

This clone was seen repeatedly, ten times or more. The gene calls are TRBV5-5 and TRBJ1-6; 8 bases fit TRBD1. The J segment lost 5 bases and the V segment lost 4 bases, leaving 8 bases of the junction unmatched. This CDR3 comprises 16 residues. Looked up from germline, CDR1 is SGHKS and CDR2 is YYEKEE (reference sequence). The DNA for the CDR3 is TGTGCCAGCAGCATAGGCCCGGGACAGGATAATTCACCCCTCCACTTT. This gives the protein CASSIGPGQDNSPLHF.

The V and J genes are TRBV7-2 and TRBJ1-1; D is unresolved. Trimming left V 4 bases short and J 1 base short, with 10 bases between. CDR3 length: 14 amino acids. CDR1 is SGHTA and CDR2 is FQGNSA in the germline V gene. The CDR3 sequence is CASSYGEKNTEAFF. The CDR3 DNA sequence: TGTGCCAGCAGCTATGGGGAGAAGAACACTGAAGCTTTCTTT.

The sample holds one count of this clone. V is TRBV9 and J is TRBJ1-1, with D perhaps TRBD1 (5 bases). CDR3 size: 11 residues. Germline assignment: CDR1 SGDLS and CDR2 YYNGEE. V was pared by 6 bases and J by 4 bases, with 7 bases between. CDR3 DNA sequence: TGTGCCAGCACAAGGGGCACTGAAGCTTTCTTT. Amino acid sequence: CASTRGTEAFF.

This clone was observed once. The CDR3 region has the DNA TGTGCCAGCAGCCAAACCGGGACAGGGCGAGAGACCCAGTACTTC. Translation: CASSQTGTGRETQYF. The chain is built from TRBV3-1 (or the pseudogene TRBV3-2) and TRBJ2-5; 9 bases align to TRBD1. CDR1 is LGHDT, CDR2 YNNKEL, per germline (reference sequence). The V segment lost 2 bases and the J segment 4 bases; nucleotides outside the gene matches: 5. The CDR3 runs to 15 residues.

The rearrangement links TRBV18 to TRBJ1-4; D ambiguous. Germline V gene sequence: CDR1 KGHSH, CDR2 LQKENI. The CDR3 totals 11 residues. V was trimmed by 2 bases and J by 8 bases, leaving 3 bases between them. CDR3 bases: TGTGCCAGCTCACCAGGCGAAAAACTGTTTTTT. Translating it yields CASSPGEKLFF.

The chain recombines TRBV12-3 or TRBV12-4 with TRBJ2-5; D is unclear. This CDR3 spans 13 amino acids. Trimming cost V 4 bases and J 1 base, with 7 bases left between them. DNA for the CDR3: TGTGCCAGCAGTTCGACTTCCCAAGAGACCCAGTACTTC. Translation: CASSSTSQETQYF.

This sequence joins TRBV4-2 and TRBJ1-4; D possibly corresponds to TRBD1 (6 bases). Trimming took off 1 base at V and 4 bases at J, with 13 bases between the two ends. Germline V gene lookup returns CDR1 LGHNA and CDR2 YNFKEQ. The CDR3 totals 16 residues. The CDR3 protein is CASSQGFQGFNEKLFF. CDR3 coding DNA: TGTGCCAGCAGCCAAGGTTTTCAGGGGTTTAATGAAAAACTGTTTTTT.